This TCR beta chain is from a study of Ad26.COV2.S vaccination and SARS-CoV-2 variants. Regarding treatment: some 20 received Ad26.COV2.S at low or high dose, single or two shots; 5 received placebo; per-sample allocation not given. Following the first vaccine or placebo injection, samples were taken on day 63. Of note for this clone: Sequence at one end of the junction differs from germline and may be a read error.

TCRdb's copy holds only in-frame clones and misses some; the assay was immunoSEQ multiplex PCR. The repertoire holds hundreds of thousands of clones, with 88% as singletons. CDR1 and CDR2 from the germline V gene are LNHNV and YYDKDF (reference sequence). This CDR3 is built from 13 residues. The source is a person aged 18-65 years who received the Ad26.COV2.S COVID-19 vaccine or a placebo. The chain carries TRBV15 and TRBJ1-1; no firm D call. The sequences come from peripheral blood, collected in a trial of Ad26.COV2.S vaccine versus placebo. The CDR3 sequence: CATSRDQNAEAFF. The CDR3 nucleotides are TGTGCCACCAGCAGAGATCAGAACGCTGAAGCTTTCTTT.